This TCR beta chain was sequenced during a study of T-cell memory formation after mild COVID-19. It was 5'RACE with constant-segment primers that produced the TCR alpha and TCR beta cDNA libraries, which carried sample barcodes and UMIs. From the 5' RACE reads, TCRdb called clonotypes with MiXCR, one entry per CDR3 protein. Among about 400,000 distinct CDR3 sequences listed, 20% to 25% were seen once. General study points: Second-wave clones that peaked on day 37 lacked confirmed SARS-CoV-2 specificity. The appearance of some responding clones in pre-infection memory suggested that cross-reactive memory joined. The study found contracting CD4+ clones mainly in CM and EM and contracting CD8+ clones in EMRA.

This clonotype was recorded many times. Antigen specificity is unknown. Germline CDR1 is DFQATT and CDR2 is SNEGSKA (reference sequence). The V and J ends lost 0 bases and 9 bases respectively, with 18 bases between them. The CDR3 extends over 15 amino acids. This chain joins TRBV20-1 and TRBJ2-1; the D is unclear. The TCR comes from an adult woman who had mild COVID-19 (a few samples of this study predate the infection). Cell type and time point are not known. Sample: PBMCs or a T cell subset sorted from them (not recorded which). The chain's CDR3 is CSARDFSMGNFEQFF. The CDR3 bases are TGCAGTGCTAGAGATTTTTCTATGGGGAATTTTGAGCAGTTCTTC.